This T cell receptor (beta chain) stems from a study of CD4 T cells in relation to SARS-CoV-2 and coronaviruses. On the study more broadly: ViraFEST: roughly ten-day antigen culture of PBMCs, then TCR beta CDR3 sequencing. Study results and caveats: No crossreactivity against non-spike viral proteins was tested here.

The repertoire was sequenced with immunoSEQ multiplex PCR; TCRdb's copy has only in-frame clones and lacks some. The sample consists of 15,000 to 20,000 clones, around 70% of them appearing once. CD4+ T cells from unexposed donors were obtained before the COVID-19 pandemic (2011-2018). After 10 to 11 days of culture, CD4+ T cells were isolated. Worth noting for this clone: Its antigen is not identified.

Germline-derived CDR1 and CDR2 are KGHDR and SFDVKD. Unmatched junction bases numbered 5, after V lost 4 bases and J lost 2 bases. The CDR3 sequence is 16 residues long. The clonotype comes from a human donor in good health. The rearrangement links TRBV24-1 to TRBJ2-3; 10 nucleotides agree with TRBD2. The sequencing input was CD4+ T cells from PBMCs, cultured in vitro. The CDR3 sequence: CATSESGLAITDTQYF. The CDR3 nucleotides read TGTGCCACCAGTGAATCGGGACTAGCGATCACAGATACGCAGTATTTT.